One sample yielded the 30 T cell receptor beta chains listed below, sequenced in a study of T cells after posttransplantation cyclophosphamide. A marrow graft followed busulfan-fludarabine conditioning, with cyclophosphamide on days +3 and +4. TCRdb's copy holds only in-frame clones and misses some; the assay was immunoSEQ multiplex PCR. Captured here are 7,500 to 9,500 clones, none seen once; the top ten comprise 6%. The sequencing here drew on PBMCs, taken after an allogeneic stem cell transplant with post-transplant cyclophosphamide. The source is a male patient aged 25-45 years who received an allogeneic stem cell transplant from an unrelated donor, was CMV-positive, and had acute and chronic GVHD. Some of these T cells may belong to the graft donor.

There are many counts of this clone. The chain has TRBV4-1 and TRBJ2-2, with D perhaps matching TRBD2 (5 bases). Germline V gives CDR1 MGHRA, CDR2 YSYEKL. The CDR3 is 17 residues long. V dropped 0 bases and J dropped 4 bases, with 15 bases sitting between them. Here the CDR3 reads CASSQEGVAAGTGELFF. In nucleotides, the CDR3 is TGCGCCAGCAGCCAAGAGGGTGTGGCGGCGGGCACCGGGGAGCTGTTTTTT.

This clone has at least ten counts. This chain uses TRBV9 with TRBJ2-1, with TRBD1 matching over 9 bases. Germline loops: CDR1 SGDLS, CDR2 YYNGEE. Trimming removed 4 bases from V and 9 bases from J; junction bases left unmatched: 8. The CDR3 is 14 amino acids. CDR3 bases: TGTGCCAGCAGCTCCCCGACAGGGGGAATTGAGCAGTTCTTC. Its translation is CASSSPTGGIEQFF.

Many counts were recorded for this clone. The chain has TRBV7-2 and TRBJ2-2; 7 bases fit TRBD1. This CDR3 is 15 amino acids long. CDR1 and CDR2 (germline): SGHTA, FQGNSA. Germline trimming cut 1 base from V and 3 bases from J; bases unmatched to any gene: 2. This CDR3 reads CASSLGQGHTGELFF. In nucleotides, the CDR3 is TGTGCCAGCAGCTTAGGACAGGGACACACCGGGGAGCTGTTTTTT.

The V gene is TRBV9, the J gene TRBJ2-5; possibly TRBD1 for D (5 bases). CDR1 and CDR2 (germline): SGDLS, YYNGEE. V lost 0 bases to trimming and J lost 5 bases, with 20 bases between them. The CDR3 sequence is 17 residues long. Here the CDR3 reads CASSVVPLFRKGETQYF. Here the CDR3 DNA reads TGTGCCAGCAGCGTAGTCCCCCTTTTTCGAAAGGGGGAGACCCAGTACTTC.

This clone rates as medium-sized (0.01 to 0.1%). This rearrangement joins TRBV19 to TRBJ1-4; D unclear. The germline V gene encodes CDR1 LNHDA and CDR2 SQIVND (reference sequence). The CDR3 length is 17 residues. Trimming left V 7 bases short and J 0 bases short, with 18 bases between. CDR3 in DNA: TGTGCCAGTATTCGGCAGGCAAGCCGTGCAACTAATGAAAAACTGTTTTTT. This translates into CASIRQASRATNEKLFF.

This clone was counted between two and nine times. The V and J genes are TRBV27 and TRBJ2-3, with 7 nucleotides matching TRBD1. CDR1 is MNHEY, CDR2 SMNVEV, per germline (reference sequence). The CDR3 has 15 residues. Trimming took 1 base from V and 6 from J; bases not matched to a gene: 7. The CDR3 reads CASSLWPGGWDTQYF. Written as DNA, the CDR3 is TGTGCCAGCAGTTTATGGCCAGGGGGTTGGGATACGCAGTATTTT.

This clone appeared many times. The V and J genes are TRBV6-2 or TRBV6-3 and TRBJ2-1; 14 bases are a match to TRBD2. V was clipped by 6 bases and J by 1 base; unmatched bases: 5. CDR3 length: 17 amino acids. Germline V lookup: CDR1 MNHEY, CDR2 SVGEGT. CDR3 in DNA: TGTGCCAGCAGCCGTAGACTAGCGGGAGGGTCCTACAATGAGCAGTTCTTC. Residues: CASSRRLAGGSYNEQFF.

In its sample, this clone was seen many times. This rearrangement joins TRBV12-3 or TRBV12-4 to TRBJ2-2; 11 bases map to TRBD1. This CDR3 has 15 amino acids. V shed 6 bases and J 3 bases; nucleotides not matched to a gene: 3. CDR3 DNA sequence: TGTGCCAGCAGAAGGGACAGGGGGGACACCGGGGAGCTGTTTTTT. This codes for CASRRDRGDTGELFF.

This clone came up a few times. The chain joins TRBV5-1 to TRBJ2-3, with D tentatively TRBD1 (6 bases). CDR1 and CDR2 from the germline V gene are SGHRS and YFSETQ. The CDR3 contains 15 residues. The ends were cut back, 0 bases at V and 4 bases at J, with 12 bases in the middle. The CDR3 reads CASSLGRGWPDTQYF. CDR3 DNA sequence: TGCGCCAGCAGCTTGGGCAGGGGTTGGCCAGATACGCAGTATTTT.

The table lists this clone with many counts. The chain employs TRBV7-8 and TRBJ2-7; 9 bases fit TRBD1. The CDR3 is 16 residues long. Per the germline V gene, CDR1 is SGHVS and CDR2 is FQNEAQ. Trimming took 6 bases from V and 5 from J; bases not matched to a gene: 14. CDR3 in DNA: TGTGCCAGCAGTTTGATCCAACAGGGGGCCGGGGACGAGCAGTACTTC. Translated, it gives CASSLIQQGAGDEQYF.

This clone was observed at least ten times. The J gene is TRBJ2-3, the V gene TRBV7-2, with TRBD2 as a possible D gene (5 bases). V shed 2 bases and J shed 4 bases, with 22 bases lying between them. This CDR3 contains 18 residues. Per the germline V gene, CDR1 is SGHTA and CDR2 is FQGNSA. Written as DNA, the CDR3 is TGTGCCAGCAGCTTATCTAGCCTGACGACCGCCTACGCAGATACGCAGTATTTT. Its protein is CASSLSSLTTAYADTQYF.

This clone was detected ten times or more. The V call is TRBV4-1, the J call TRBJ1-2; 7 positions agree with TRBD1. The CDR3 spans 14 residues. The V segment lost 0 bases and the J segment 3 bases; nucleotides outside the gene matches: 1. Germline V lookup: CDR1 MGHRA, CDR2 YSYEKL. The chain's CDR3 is CASSQETGDYGYTF. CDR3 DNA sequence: TGCGCCAGCAGCCAAGAAACAGGGGACTATGGCTACACCTTC.

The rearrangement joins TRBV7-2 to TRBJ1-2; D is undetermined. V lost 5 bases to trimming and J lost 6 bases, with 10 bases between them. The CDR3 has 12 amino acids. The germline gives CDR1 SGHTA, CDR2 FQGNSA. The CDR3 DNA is TGTGCCAGCAGCCCCGGCGGGCATGGCTACACCTTC. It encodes CASSPGGHGYTF.

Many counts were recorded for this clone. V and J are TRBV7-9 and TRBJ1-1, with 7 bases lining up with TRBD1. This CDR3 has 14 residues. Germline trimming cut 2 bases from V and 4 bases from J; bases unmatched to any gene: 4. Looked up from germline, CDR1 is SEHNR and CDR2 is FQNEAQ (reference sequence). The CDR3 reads CASSLKGAGTEAFF. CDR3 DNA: TGTGCCAGCAGCTTAAAGGGGGCGGGCACTGAAGCTTTCTTT.

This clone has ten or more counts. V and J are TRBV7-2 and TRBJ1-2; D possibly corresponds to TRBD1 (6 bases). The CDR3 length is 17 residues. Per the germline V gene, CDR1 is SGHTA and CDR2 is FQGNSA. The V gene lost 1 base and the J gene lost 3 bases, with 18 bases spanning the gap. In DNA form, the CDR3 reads TGTGCCAGCAGCTTAGATTGGGGATGGGACAAGCACTATGGCTACACCTTC. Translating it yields CASSLDWGWDKHYGYTF. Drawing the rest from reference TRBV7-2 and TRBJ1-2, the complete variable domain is GAGVSQSPSNKVTEKGKDVELRCDPISGHTALYWYRQSLGQGLEFLIYFQGNSAPDKSGLPSDRFSAERTGGSVSTLTIQRTQQEDSAVYLCASSLDWGWDKHYGYTFGSGTRLTVV.

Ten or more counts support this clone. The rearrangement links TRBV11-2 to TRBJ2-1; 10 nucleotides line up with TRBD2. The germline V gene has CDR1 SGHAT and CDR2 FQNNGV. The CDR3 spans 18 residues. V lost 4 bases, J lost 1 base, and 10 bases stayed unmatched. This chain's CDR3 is CASSYFSTSGRSYNEQFF. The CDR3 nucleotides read TGTGCCAGCAGCTACTTCTCGACTAGCGGGCGTTCCTACAATGAGCAGTTCTTC.

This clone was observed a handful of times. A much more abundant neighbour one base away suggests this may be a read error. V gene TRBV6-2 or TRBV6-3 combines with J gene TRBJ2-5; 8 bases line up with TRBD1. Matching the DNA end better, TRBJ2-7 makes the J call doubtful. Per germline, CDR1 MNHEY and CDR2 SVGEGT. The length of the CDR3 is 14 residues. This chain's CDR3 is CASSYSTGAYEQYF. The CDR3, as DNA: TGTGCCAGCAGTTACTCGACAGGGGCCTACGAGCAGTACTTC.

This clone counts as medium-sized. CDR3 sequence: CASSPNTGVGTEAFF. CDR3 DNA sequence: TGTGCCAGCAGCCCAAACACAGGGGTTGGAACTGAAGCTTTCTTT. This chain connects TRBV4-2 to TRBJ1-1; TRBD1 aligns across 7 bases. The germline gives CDR1 LGHNA, CDR2 YNFKEQ. The CDR3 runs to 15 residues. The V and J ends lost 4 bases and 5 bases, in that order; junction bases with no gene match: 10.

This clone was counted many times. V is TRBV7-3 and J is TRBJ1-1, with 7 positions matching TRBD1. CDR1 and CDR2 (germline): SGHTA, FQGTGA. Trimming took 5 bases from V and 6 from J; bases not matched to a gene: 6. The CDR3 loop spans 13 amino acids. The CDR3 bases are TGTGCCAGCAGCCCGGCAGGGGGTTCTGAAGCTTTCTTT. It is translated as CASSPAGGSEAFF.

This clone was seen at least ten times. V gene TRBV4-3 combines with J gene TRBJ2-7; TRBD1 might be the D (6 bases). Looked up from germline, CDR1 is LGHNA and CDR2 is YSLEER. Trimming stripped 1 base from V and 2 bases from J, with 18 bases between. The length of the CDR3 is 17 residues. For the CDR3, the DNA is TGCGCCAGCAGCCAAGCCCTAACAGGGCCCATACCCTACGAGCAGTACTTC. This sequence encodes CASSQALTGPIPYEQYF.

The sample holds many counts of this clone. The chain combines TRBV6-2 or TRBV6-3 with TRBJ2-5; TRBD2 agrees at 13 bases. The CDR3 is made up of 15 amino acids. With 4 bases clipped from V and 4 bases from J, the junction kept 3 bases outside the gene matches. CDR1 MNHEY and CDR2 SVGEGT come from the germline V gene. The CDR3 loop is CASSFGLAGVETQYF. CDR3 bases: TGTGCCAGCAGTTTCGGACTAGCGGGAGTAGAGACCCAGTACTTC.

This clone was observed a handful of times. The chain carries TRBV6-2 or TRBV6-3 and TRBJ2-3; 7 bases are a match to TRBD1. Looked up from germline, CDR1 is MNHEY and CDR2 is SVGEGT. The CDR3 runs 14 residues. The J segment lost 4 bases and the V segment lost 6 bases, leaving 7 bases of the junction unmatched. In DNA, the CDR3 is TGTGCCAGCAGCAAGACAGGGTCGGCAGATACGCAGTATTTT. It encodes CASSKTGSADTQYF.

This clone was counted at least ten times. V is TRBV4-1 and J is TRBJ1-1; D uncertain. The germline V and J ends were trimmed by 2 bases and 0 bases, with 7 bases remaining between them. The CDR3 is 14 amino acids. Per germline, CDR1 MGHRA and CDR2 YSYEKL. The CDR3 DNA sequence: TGCGCCAGCAGCCAAACAGCCATGAACACTGAAGCTTTCTTT. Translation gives CASSQTAMNTEAFF.

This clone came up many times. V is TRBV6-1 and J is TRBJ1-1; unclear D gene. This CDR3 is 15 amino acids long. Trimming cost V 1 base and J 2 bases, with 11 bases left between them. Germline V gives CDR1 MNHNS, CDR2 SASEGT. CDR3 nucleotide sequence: TGTGCCAGCAGTGAAGGTGGCAGGACTAACACTGAAGCTTTCTTT. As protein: CASSEGGRTNTEAFF.

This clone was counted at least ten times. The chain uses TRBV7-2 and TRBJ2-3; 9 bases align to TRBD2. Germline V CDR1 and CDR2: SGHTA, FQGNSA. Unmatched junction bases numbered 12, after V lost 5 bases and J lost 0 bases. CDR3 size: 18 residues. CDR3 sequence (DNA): TGTGCCAGCAGCCCGGGCGGGGGGGTATACCTTAGCACAGATACGCAGTATTTT. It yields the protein CASSPGGGVYLSTDTQYF.

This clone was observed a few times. CDR3 loop: CASSYLGGPFEQETQYF. The CDR3 bases are TGTGCCAGCAGCTACCTAGGGGGCCCTTTTGAACAAGAGACCCAGTACTTC. The chain employs TRBV5-4 and TRBJ2-5; 7 bases align to TRBD1. V lost 3 bases and J lost 2; bases outside the gene matches: 13. The germline V gene has CDR1 SGHNT and CDR2 YYREEE (reference sequence). The CDR3 is 17 residues long.

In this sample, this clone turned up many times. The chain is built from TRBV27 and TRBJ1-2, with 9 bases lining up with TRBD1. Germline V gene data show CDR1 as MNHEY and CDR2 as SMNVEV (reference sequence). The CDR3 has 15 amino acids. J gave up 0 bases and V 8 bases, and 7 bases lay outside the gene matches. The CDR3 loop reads CASRSRQGANYGYTF. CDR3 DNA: TGTGCCAGCCGATCGAGACAGGGGGCTAACTATGGCTACACCTTC.

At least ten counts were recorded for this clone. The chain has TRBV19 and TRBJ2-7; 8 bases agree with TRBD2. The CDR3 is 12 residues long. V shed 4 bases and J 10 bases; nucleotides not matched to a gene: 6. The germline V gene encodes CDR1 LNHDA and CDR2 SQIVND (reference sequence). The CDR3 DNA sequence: TGTGCCAGTAGTACAGCCGGGGGGGTTCAGTACTTC. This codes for CASSTAGGVQYF.

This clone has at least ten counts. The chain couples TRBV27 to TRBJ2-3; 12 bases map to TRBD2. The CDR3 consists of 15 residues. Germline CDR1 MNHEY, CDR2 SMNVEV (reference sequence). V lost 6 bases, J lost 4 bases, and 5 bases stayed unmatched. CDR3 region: CASSPSGGVPDTQYF. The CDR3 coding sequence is TGTGCCAGCAGCCCTAGCGGGGGGGTACCAGATACGCAGTATTTT.

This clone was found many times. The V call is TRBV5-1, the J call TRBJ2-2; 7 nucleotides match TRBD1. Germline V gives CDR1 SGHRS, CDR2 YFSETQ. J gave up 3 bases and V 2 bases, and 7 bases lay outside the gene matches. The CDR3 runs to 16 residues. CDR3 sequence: CASSLTGTDYTGELFF. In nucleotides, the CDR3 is TGCGCCAGCAGCTTAACCGGGACAGATTACACCGGGGAGCTGTTTTTT.